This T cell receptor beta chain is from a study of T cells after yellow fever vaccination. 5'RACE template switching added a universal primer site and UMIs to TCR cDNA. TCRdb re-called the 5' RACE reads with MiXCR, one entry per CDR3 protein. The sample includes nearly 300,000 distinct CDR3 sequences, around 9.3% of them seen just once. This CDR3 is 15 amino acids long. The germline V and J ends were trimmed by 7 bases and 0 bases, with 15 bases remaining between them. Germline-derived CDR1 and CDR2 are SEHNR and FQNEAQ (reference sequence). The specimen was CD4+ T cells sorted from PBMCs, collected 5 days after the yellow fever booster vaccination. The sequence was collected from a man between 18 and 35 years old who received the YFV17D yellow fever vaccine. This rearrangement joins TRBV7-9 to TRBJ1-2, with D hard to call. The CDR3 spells CASTPSQEANYGYTF. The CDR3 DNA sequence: TGTGCCAGCACCCCTTCGCAGGAGGCTAACTATGGCTACACCTTC.